The 27 T cell receptor beta chains listed next were all sequenced from one sample in a study of T cells in women clearing cervical HPV infection. Libraries were prepared by immunoSEQ multiplex PCR; TCRdb keeps only in-frame clonotypes and omits some of them. The specimen's table records 39,000 or so clones. The sample consisted of blood buffy coat. The receptors shown here come from a woman aged 18-70 years with a cervical HPV16 infection that either progressed to CIN3+ or cleared (not recorded which).

With respect to this clone: The read ends 3 residues shy of where the CDR3 ends; the end is completed using the germline J gene. The chain is built from TRBV5-4 and TRBJ2-5; 8 nucleotides agree with TRBD1. The CDR3 contains 13 residues. The germline V gene has CDR1 SGHNT and CDR2 YYREEE (reference sequence). V lost 9 bases, J lost 2 bases, and 6 bases stayed unmatched. CDR3 bases read: TGTGCCATCGCAGACAGGGGACAAGAGACC. It translates to CAIADRGQET. The full-length CDR3 reads as CAIADRGQETQYF.

A remark on this clone: The read is 3 residues too short to cover the CDR3 end, so that end is filled in from the germline J gene. This chain links TRBV19 with TRBJ2-2; D perhaps matches TRBD1 (6 bases). The CDR3 consists of 14 residues. In germline, CDR1 is LNHDA, CDR2 SQIVND (reference sequence). Trimming took off 6 bases at V and 10 bases at J, with 18 bases between the two ends. The CDR3 bases that were read are TGTGCCAGTAGAACTGCAGGGGTTCAAGCGGAG. Translated, it gives CASRTAGVQAE. The CDR3 in its entirety is CASRTAGVQAELFF.

About this clone: The CDR3 end falls 3 residues outside the read, so it is completed with the germline J gene. The chain is built from TRBV19 and TRBJ2-2; a possible D gene is TRBD2 (6 bases). The CDR3 spans 15 residues. The germline V gene has CDR1 LNHDA and CDR2 SQIVND (reference sequence). CDR3 DNA, as far as it was read: TGTGCCACCTCGGCGGGATTTGCTGGGATCGAAAAG. This gives the protein CATSAGFAGIEK. The full CDR3 protein reads CATSAGFAGIEKLFF.

Worth noting for this clone: Coverage ceases 3 residues before the CDR3 finishes, and the germline J gene fills in the end. The chain has TRBV7-2 and TRBJ2-5; 7 bases fit TRBD1. This CDR3 spans 15 amino acids. The germline V gene encodes CDR1 SGHTA and CDR2 FQGNSA. Trimming at V came to 2 bases and at J to 2 bases, leaving 5 bases not matched to a gene. This chain's CDR3 is CASSLPWGQQETQYF. Partial CDR3 DNA: TGTGCCAGCAGCTTACCGTGGGGACAGCAAGAGACC.

In regard to this clone: Read coverage stops 3 residues before the CDR3 terminus; the germline J gene supplies the remainder. The gene calls are TRBV11-2 and TRBJ2-1; tentative D call: TRBD2 (6 bases). Germline loops: CDR1 SGHAT, CDR2 FQNNGV. Trimming removed 4 bases at V and 9 bases at J, with 13 bases between. This CDR3 contains 13 residues. The CDR3: CASSSSVGTEQFF. Partial CDR3 DNA: TGTGCCAGCAGCTCTAGCGTAGGCACTGAG.

A word on this clone: The read ends 3 residues early relative to the CDR3; the germline J gene fills the gap. The chain is built from TRBV19 and TRBJ2-7; tentatively, D is TRBD1 (5 bases). This CDR3 has 13 amino acids. V gave up 3 bases and J gave up 2 bases, with 8 bases separating them. From germline, CDR1 is LNHDA and CDR2 SQIVND (reference sequence). CDR3 sequence: CASSIGHTYEQYF. CDR3 DNA (partial): TGTGCCAGTAGTATCGGACACACCTACGAG.

Concerning this clone: This sample includes further DNA sequences coding for the same CDR3. The CDR3 spells CAWSPGTATYEQYF. CDR3 DNA (partial): TGTGCCTGGAGCCCCGGGACTGCAACCTACGAG. V and J are TRBV30 and TRBJ2-7, with D possibly matching TRBD2 (6 bases). The read comes to an end 3 residues before the CDR3 does, leaving the germline J gene to fill in the end. CDR3 length: 14 amino acids. Germline V gene lookup returns CDR1 GTSNPN and CDR2 SVGIG (reference sequence). V was cut by 3 bases and J by 2 bases, with 14 bases left in between.

Of note for this clone: The sequence runs out 3 residues before the end of the CDR3; the remainder is reconstructed from the germline J gene. The chain links TRBV12-3 or TRBV12-4 to TRBJ2-4; perhaps TRBD1 as D (5 bases). V was shortened by 2 bases and J by 8 bases, with 10 bases between the two germline ends. The CDR3 consists of 13 residues. The CDR3 loop is CASSLSQGDIQYF. CDR3 DNA, as far as it was read: TGTGCCAGCAGTTTATCCCAGGGCGACATT.

Remarks on this clone: The DNA ends 3 residues before the CDR3 does, and the rest of the CDR3 is filled in from the germline J gene. V gene TRBV12-3 or TRBV12-4 combines with J gene TRBJ2-5; 9 nucleotides match TRBD2. V shed 3 bases, J shed 5 bases, and the junction held 4 bases outside the gene matches. The CDR3 loop spans 14 amino acids. CDR3 bases read: TGTGCCAGCAGTTTTAGCGGGGGAATCGAGACC. Amino acids: CASSFSGGIET. The full-length CDR3 reads as CASSFSGGIETQYF.

The CDR3: CASSLVGADTQYF. The sequenced part of the CDR3 DNA is TGTGCCAGCAGCTTAGTGGGCGCAGATACG. The chain has TRBV7-2 and TRBJ2-3, with D unresolved. The read ends 3 residues early relative to the CDR3; the germline J gene fills the gap. V lost 1 base and J lost 4, with 6 bases in between. The CDR3 contains 13 residues. CDR1 and CDR2 (germline): SGHTA, FQGNSA.

As to this clone: The observed sequence ends 3 residues before the CDR3 terminus, with the missing tail filled in from the germline J gene. The chain carries TRBV19 and TRBJ1-1; TRBD1 matches 8 bases. This CDR3 is 15 amino acids long. Germline CDR1 and CDR2: LNHDA and SQIVND (reference sequence). With V trimmed by 5 bases and J by 3 bases, 8 bases remained unmatched. Incomplete CDR3 DNA: TGTGCCAGTAGTCCACTGACAGGGGTCTACACTGAA. This translates into CASSPLTGVYTE. The complete CDR3 protein is CASSPLTGVYTEAFF.

Worth noting for this clone: Read sequence stops 3 residues before the CDR3 end, and the germline J gene provides the missing end. The chain couples TRBV7-2 to TRBJ2-7, with D possibly TRBD2 on 6 matching bases. CDR3 length: 13 amino acids. The V and J ends lost 3 bases and 4 bases respectively, with 10 bases between them. CDR1 SGHTA and CDR2 FQGNSA come from the germline V gene. The CDR3 bases that were read are TGTGCCAGCAGCTTCGGACTACGATACGAG. Protein sequence: CASSFGLRYE. The CDR3, in full, reads CASSFGLRYEQYF.

Remarks on this clone: The CDR3 end falls 3 residues outside the read, so it is completed with the germline J gene. J is TRBJ2-2 and V is TRBV9; 9 bases are a match to TRBD2. This CDR3 spans 16 amino acids. CDR1 is SGDLS and CDR2 is YYNGEE in the germline V gene. Unmatched junction bases numbered 1, after V lost 1 base and J lost 0 bases. CDR3 sequence: CASSVLAGANTGELFF. The DNA read from the CDR3 is TGTGCCAGCAGCGTATTAGCGGGAGCGAACACCGGGGAG.

Note on this clone: The missing CDR3 end, 3 residues past where the read stops, is filled in from the germline J gene. This chain joins TRBV20-1 and TRBJ1-2, with 7 bases identical to TRBD1. The CDR3 sequence is 13 residues long. CDR1 and CDR2 from the germline V gene are DFQATT and SNEGSKA (reference sequence). CDR3 DNA, as far as it was read: TGCAGTGCCCCGACAGGGCCTGGTTGGGGC. Translation: CSAPTGPGWG. The whole CDR3 reads CSAPTGPGWGYTF.

A remark on this clone: Coverage ceases 3 residues before the CDR3 finishes, and the germline J gene fills in the end. The gene calls are TRBV5-1 and TRBJ2-3; maybe TRBD1 (6 bases). CDR3 length equals 16 residues. Germline V lookup: CDR1 SGHRS, CDR2 YFSETQ. Deletions cut 2 bases from V and 2 bases from J, with 15 bases between. CDR3 bases read: TGCGCCAGCAGCTTAATTATCACAGGGCCCACAGATACG. The encoded protein is CASSLIITGPTDT. Given in full, the CDR3 is CASSLIITGPTDTQYF.

A note on this clone: The read ends 3 residues early relative to the CDR3; the germline J gene fills the gap. The chain employs TRBV18 and TRBJ1-2; D is unclear. Per the germline V gene, CDR1 is KGHSH and CDR2 is LQKENI. The CDR3 is 15 residues long. CDR3 in amino acids: CASSPLTSTGNDYTF. The sequenced CDR3 bases are TGTGCCAGCTCACCATTAACTAGCACGGGGAATGAC.

CDR3 DNA (partial): TGTGCCAGCAGCCCAGAGGCGGGAGGCCGACGGGGC. Its translation is CASSPEAGGRRG. In full, the CDR3 is CASSPEAGGRRGYTF. The chain links TRBV5-6 to TRBJ1-2; D remains unclear. The read finishes 3 residues shy of the CDR3 end, and the germline J gene is used to complete it. The CDR3 runs to 15 residues. Germline V gene lookup returns CDR1 SGHDT and CDR2 YYEEEE. Based on the CDR3 plus reference TRBV5-6 and TRBJ1-2, the full variable domain is DAGVTQSPTHLIKTRGQQVTLRCSPKSGHDTVSWYQQALGQGPQFIFQYYEEEERQRGNFPDRFSGHQFPNYSSELNVNALLLGDSALYLCASSPEAGGRRGYTFGSGTRLTVV.

A remark on this clone: The CDR3 end falls 3 residues outside the read, so it is completed with the germline J gene. The chain employs TRBV6-1 and TRBJ2-2; 8 nucleotides agree with TRBD2. The CDR3 length is 16 residues. Germline V gene lookup returns CDR1 MNHNS and CDR2 SASEGT. The J segment lost 4 bases and the V segment lost 2 bases, leaving 6 bases of the junction unmatched. The DNA read from the CDR3 is TGTGCCAGCAGTGAACGTGGCGGGAGGCTCACCGGGGAG. It is translated as CASSERGGRLTGE. In full, the CDR3 reads CASSERGGRLTGELFF.

Notes on this clone: The sequenced fragment ends 3 residues before the CDR3 boundary, so the rest is inferred from the germline J gene. The chain carries TRBV18 and TRBJ1-2; 8 positions match TRBD1. J gave up 4 bases and V 3 bases, and 1 base lay outside the gene matches. The germline V gene encodes CDR1 KGHSH and CDR2 LQKENI. The CDR3 totals 13 residues. The CDR3 reads CASSPDRAYGYTF. The part of the CDR3 DNA that was read is TGTGCCAGCTCACCGGACAGGGCCTATGGC. The full variable domain, completed using reference TRBV18 and TRBJ1-2, is NAGVMQNPRHLVRRRGQEARLRCSPMKGHSHVYWYRQLPEEGLKFMVYLQKENIIDESGMPKERFSAEFPKEGPSILRIQQVVRGDSAAYFCASSPDRAYGYTFGSGTRLTVV.

A word on this clone: The read ends 3 residues early relative to the CDR3; the germline J gene fills the gap. The chain employs TRBV11-2 and TRBJ2-7; possible D gene TRBD1, 5 bases. The CDR3 totals 14 residues. Germline V gene data show CDR1 as SGHAT and CDR2 as FQNNGV. Trimming took 7 bases from V and 3 from J, leaving 16 bases between them. The CDR3 is CASTLGWGVYEQYF. Incomplete CDR3 DNA: TGTGCCAGCACTCTCGGTTGGGGCGTCTACGAG.

A remark on this clone: The read ends 3 residues before the CDR3 terminus; that terminus is restored from the germline J gene. V usage is TRBV20-1 and J usage is TRBJ2-1; 7 bases map to TRBD2. Germline V CDR1 and CDR2: DFQATT, SNEGSKA (reference sequence). The CDR3 consists of 14 residues. Trimming at V came to 3 bases and at J to 1 base, leaving 3 bases not matched to a gene. The CDR3 loop reads CSASRRESYNEQFF. CDR3 DNA, as far as it was read: TGCAGTGCTAGCAGGCGGGAGTCCTACAATGAG.

Regarding this clone: The read terminates 3 residues ahead of where the CDR3 ends, so the germline J gene completes it. The chain couples TRBV7-9 to TRBJ2-5; 7 bases fit TRBD1. V shed 3 bases and J 3 bases; nucleotides not matched to a gene: 1. The CDR3 covers 13 residues. Germline V lookup: CDR1 SEHNR, CDR2 FQNEAQ (reference sequence). This CDR3 reads CASSFTGEETQYF. The CDR3 bases that were read are TGTGCCAGCAGCTTCACAGGGGAAGAGACC.

A note on this clone: The read finishes 3 residues shy of the CDR3 end, and the germline J gene is used to complete it. V gene TRBV7-9 combines with J gene TRBJ1-2; D is uncertain. The CDR3 is 14 amino acids. CDR1 is SEHNR and CDR2 is FQNEAQ in the germline V gene (reference sequence). Trimming removed 4 bases from V and 0 bases from J, with 9 bases in between. The CDR3 sequence: CASSSAAANYGYTF. The part of the CDR3 DNA that was read is TGTGCCAGCAGCTCCGCTGCGGCTAACTATGGC.

Of note for this clone: The read comes to an end 3 residues before the CDR3 does, leaving the germline J gene to fill in the end. V usage is TRBV23-1 and J usage is TRBJ1-4; TRBD1 is a possible D gene (6 bases). TRBV23-1 is treated as an ORF (open reading frame) with a function not yet certain. V lost 4 bases and J 6 bases, leaving 33 bases between the germline ends. The CDR3 runs 21 residues. The part of the CDR3 DNA that was read is TGCGCCAGCAGTCGATTAATTCCGTGGGGACACGGACGCACGGGAGATGAAAAA. It specifies CASSRLIPWGHGRTGDEK. The CDR3 in its entirety is CASSRLIPWGHGRTGDEKLFF.

For this clone: The CDR3 extends 3 residues past the end of the read, so its final part is completed from the germline J gene. The chain couples TRBV5-6 to TRBJ1-2; D not resolved. This CDR3 spans 15 amino acids. Per the germline V gene, CDR1 is SGHDT and CDR2 is YYEEEE. The sequenced CDR3 bases are TGTGCCAGCAGCTTGTTGACTAGCGAGTACAATGAC. It encodes CASSLLTSEYND. The full CDR3 is CASSLLTSEYNDYTF. Using reference TRBV5-6 and TRBJ1-2 for the parts outside the CDR3, the full variable domain is DAGVTQSPTHLIKTRGQQVTLRCSPKSGHDTVSWYQQALGQGPQFIFQYYEEEERQRGNFPDRFSGHQFPNYSSELNVNALLLGDSALYLCASSLLTSEYNDYTFGSGTRLTVV.

Regarding this clone: The read finishes 3 residues shy of the CDR3 end, and the germline J gene is used to complete it. The chain carries TRBV29-1 and TRBJ2-2; D is tentatively TRBD1 or TRBD2 (5 bases each). Germline lookup yields CDR1 SQVTM and CDR2 ANQGSEA. V was shortened by 3 bases and J by 6 bases, with 11 bases between the two germline ends. CDR3 length equals 13 residues. The sequenced CDR3 bases are TGCAGCGTTGACGGGATAGGGGCCGGGGAG. This sequence encodes CSVDGIGAGE. The full CDR3 protein is CSVDGIGAGELFF.

As concerns this clone: The read ends 3 residues shy of where the CDR3 ends; the end is completed using the germline J gene. The genes are TRBV20-1 and TRBJ1-2; TRBD1 matches at 10 bases. In germline, CDR1 is DFQATT, CDR2 SNEGSKA (reference sequence). The CDR3 has 16 amino acids. V shed 2 bases, J shed 6 bases, and the junction held 12 bases outside the gene matches. The covered CDR3 bases are TGCAGTGCTAGACCCCGGGGGTTTGGACAGGGGGATGGC. Its translation: CSARPRGFGQGDG. The whole CDR3 sequence is CSARPRGFGQGDGYTF.